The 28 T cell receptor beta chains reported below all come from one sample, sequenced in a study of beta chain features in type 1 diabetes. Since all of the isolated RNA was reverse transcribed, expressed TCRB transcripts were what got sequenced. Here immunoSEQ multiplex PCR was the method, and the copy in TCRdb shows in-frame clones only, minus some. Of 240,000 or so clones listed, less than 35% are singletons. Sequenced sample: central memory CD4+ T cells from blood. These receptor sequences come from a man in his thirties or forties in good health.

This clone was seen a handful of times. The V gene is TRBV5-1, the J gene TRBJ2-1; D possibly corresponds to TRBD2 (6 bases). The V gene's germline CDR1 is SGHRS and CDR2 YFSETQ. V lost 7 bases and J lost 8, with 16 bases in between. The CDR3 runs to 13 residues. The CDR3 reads CASSGGMRDEQFF. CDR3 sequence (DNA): TGCGCCAGCTCCGGCGGGATGCGCGATGAGCAGTTCTTC.

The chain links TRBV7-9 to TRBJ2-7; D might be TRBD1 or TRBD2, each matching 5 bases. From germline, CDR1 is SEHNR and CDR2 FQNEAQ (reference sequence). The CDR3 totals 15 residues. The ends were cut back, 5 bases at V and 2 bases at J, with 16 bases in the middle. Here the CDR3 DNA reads TGTGCCAGCAGCAGAGGGACCCACTCAACCTACGAGCAGTACTTC. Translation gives CASSRGTHSTYEQYF.

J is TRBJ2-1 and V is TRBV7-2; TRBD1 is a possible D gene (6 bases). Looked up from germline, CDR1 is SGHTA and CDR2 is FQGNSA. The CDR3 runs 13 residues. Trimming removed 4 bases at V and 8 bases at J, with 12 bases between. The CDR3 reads CASSSRQADEQFF. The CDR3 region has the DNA TGTGCCAGCAGCTCCCGACAGGCCGATGAGCAGTTCTTC.

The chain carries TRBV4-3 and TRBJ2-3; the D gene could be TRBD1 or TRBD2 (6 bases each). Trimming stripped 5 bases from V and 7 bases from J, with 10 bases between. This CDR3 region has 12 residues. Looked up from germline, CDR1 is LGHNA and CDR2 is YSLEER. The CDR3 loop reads CASSAGQYTQYF. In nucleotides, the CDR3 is TGCGCCAGCAGCGCGGGACAATATACGCAGTATTTT.

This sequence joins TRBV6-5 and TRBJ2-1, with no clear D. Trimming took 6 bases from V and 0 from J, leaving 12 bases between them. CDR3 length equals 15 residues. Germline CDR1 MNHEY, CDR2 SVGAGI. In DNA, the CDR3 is TGTGCCAGCAGGCCTTCTTACTCCTCCTACAATGAGCAGTTCTTC. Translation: CASRPSYSSYNEQFF.

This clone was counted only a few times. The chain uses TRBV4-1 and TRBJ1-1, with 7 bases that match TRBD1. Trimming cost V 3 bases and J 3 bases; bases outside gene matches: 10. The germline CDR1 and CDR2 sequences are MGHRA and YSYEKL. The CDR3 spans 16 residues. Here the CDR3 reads CASSQGTGVGDTEAFF. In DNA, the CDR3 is TGCGCCAGCAGCCAGGGTACAGGGGTGGGAGACACTGAAGCTTTCTTT.

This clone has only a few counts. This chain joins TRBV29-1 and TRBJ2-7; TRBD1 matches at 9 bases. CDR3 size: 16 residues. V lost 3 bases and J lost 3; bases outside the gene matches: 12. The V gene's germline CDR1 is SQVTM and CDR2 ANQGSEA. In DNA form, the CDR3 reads TGCAGCGTTGAGGGCTGGAAGGACAGGGGAAACTACGAGCAGTACTTC. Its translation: CSVEGWKDRGNYEQYF.

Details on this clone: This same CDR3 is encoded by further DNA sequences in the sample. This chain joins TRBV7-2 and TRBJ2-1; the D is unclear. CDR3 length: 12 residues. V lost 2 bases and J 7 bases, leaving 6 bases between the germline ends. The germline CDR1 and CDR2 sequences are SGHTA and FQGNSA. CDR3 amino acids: CASSLSENEQFF. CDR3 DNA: TGTGCCAGCAGCTTATCAGAGAATGAGCAGTTCTTC.

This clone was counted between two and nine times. CDR3 sequence reads: CASSAYRDPSYEQYF. CDR3 in DNA: TGCGCCAGCAGTGCTTACCGGGACCCCTCCTACGAGCAGTACTTC. The rearrangement links TRBV10-2 to TRBJ2-7; the D call may be TRBD1 or TRBD2 (5 bases each). This CDR3 has 15 residues. Germline V gives CDR1 WSHSY, CDR2 SAAADI. The V gene lost 4 bases and the J gene lost 0 bases, with 13 bases spanning the gap.

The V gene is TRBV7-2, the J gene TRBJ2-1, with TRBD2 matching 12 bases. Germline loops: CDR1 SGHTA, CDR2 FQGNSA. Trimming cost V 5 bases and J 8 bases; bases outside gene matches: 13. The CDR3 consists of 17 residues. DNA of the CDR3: TGTGCCAGCAGCCCCCAAATCTCTAGCGGGGGGGCCGATGAGCAGTTCTTC. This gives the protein CASSPQISSGGADEQFF.

The CDR3, as DNA: TGTGCCAGCAGCTTAGGGTTACAGCGCGAGCAGTACTTC. Translated: CASSLGLQREQYF. The genes are TRBV7-2 and TRBJ2-7; D remains ambiguous. The CDR3 contains 13 residues. V gave up 1 base and J gave up 6 bases, with 10 bases separating them. The germline V gene encodes CDR1 SGHTA and CDR2 FQGNSA.

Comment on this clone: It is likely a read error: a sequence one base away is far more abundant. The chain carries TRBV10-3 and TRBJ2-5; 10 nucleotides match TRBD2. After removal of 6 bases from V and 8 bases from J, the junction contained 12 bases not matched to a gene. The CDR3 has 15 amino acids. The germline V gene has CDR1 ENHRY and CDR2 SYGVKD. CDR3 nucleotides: TGTGCCATCAGCTCCGGGGGAGCGGGGGGGGAAACCCAGTACTTC. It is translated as CAISSGGAGGETQYF.

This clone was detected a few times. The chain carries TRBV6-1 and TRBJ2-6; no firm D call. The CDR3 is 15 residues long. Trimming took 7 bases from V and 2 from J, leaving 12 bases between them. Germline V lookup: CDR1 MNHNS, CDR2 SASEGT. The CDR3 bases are TGTGCCAGCACCCCCGATCAAGCTGGGGCCAACGTCCTGACTTTC. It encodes CASTPDQAGANVLTF.

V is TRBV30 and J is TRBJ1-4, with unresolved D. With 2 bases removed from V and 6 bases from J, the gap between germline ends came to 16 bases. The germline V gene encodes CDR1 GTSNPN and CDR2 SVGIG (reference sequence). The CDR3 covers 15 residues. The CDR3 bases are TGTGCCTGGAGTCCCCGACCAAAGAGGGATGAAAAACTGTTTTTT. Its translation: CAWSPRPKRDEKLFF.

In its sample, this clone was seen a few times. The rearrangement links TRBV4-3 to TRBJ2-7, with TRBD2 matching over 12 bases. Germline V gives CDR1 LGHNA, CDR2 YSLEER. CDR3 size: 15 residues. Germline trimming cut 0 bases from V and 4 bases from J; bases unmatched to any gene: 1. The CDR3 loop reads CASSQELAGGYEQYF. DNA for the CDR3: TGCGCCAGCAGCCAAGAGCTAGCGGGAGGGTACGAGCAGTACTTC.

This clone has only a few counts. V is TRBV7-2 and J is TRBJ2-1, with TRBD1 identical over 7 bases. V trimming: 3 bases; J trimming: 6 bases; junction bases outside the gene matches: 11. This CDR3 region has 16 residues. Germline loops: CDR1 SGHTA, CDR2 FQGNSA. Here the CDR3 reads CASSLTDRVMANEQFF. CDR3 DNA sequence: TGTGCCAGCAGCTTGACCGACAGGGTCATGGCCAATGAGCAGTTCTTC.

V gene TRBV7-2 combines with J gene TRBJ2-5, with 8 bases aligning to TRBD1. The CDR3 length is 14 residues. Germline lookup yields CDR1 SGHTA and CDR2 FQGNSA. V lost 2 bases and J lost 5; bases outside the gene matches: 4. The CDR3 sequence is CASSLQGAGETQYF. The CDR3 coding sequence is TGTGCCAGCAGCTTACAGGGGGCTGGGGAGACCCAGTACTTC.

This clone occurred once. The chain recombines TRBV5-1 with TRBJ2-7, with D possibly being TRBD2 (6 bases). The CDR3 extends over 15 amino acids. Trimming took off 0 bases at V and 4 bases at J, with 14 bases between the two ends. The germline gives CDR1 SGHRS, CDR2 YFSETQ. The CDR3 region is CASSLDVPAGYEQYF. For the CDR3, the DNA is TGCGCCAGCAGCTTGGATGTGCCAGCGGGTTACGAGCAGTACTTC.

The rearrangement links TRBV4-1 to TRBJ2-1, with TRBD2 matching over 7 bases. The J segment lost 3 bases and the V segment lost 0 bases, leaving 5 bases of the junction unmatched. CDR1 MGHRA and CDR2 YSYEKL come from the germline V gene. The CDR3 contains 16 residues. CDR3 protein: CASSQDLVAGYNEQFF. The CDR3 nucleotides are TGCGCCAGCAGCCAAGACTTGGTAGCGGGCTACAATGAGCAGTTCTTC.

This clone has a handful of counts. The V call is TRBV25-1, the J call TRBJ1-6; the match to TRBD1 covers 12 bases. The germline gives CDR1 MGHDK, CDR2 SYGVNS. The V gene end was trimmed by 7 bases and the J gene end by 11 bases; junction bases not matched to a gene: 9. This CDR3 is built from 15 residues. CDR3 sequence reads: CASTPSGQGAAPLHF. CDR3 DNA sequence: TGTGCCAGCACCCCCTCGGGACAGGGGGCGGCACCCCTCCACTTT.

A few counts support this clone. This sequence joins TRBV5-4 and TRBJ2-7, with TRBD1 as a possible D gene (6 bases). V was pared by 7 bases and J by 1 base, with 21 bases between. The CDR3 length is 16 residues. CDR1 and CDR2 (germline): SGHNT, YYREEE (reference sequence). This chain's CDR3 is CASGMGAGLGSYEQYF. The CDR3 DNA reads TGTGCCAGCGGCATGGGGGCGGGCCTAGGGTCCTACGAGCAGTACTTC. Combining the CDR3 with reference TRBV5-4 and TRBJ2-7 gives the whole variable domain ETGVTQSPTHLIKTRGQQVTLRCSSQSGHNTVSWYQQALGQGPQFIFQYYREEENGRGNFPPRFSGLQFPNYSSELNVNALELDDSALYLCASGMGAGLGSYEQYFGPGTRLTVT.

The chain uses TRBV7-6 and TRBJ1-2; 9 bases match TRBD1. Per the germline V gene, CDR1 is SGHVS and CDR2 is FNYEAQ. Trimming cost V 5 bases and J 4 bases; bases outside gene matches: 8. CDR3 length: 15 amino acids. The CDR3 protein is CASSAGQGTSYGYTF. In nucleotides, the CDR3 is TGTGCCAGCAGCGCGGGACAGGGAACCTCCTATGGCTACACCTTC.

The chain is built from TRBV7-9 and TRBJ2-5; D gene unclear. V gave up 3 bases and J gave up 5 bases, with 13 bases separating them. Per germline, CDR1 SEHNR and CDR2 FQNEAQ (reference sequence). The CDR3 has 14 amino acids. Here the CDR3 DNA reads TGTGCCAGCAGCTTTGACCGGTCTGTGGAGACCCAGTACTTC. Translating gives CASSFDRSVETQYF. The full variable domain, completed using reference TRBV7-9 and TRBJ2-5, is DTGVSQNPRHKITKRGQNVTFRCDPISEHNRLYWYRQTLGQGPEFLTYFQNEAQLEKSRLLSDRFSAERPKGSFSTLEIQRTEQGDSAMYLCASSFDRSVETQYFGPGTRLLVL.

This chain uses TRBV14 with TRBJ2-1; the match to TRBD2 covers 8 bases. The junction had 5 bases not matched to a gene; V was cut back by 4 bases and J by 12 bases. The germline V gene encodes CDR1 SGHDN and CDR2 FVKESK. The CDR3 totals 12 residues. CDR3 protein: CASSLGRAAQFF. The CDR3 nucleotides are TGTGCCAGCAGCCTCGGGAGGGCCGCGCAGTTCTTC.

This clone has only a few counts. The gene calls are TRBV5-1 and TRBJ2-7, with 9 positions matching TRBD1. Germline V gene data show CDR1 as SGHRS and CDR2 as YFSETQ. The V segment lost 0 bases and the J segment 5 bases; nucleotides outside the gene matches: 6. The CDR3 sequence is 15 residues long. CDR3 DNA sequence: TGCGCCAGCAGCTTGGGGGACAGGGAATTCCACGAGCAGTACTTC. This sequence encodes CASSLGDREFHEQYF.

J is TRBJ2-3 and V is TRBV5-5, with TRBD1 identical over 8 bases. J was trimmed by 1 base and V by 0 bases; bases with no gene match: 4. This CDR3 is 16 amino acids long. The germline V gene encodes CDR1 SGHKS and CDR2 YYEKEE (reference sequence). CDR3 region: CASSLGDRPRTDTQYF. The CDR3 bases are TGTGCCAGCAGCTTGGGGGACAGGCCCCGCACAGATACGCAGTATTTT.

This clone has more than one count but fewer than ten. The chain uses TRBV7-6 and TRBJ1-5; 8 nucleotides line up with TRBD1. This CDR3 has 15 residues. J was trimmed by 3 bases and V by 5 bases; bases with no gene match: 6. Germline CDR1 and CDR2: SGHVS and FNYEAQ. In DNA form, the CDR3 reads TGTGCCAGCAGCGCAGACAGGGGTGCCAATCAGCCCCAGCATTTT. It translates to CASSADRGANQPQHF.

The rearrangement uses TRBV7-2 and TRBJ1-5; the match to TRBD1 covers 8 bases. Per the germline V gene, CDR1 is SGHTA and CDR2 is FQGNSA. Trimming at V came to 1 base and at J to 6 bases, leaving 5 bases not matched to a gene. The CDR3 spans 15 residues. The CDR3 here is CASSLGSGGFQPQHF. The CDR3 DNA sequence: TGTGCCAGCAGCTTAGGCTCAGGGGGCTTTCAGCCCCAGCATTTT. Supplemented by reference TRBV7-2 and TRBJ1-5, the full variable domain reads GAGVSQSPSNKVTEKGKDVELRCDPISGHTALYWYRQSLGQGLEFLIYFQGNSAPDKSGLPSDRFSAERTGGSVSTLTIQRTQQEDSAVYLCASSLGSGGFQPQHFGDGTRLSIL.